In its sample, the clone carrying this TCR beta chain was seen a few times. Its antigen is still unknown. V lost 0 bases to trimming and J lost 3 bases, with 10 bases between them. The CDR3 consists of 14 residues. CDR1 and CDR2 (germline): DFQATT, SNEGSKA (reference sequence). The data were obtained in a study of glioma-infiltrating T cells. About the study: Target coverage was about 4- to 10-fold for roughly one million blood T cells.

TCR alpha and beta CDR3 regions were amplified from RNA using iRepertoire nested multiplex PCR. Tissue mRNA or PBMC total RNA, roughly 100-400 ng, went into one-step reverse transcription and amplification. TCRdb re-derived calls from the multiplex PCR reads in MiXCR, one entry per CDR3 protein. The sample consists of 300,000 to 450,000 distinct CDR3 sequences, around 45% of them appearing once. Study-wide findings and caveats: Above-expected tissue-blood divergence occurred in all gliomas, most in low-grade ones.

The chain uses TRBV20-1 and TRBJ2-3, with a possible D match to TRBD1 (6 bases). Source material: glioma tissue, nonneoplastic brain tissue, or PBMCs (not recorded which). This TCR derives from a human donor with low-grade glioma or glioblastoma, undergoing nonglioma brain surgery, or in good health (not recorded which). The CDR3 bases are TGCAGTGCTAGAGAGGGGGCGCGAACAGATACGCAGTATTTT. Its translation is CSAREGARTDTQYF.